This entry lists 4 T cell receptor beta chains sequenced from one sample in a study of early T cells in non-severe SARS-CoV-2 infection. TCRdb re-called the 5' RACE reads with MiXCR, one entry per CDR3 protein. The sample lists around 53,000 distinct CDR3 sequences, approximately 12% seen once, with approximately 9.1% in the top ten. Sequencing used whole blood. These receptors originate from an adult who was a healthcare worker with PCR-confirmed SARS-CoV-2 infection or an uninfected control (not recorded which).

This clonotype was seen a handful of times. The chain couples TRBV12-3 or TRBV12-4 to TRBJ2-2; no reliable D call. The CDR3 covers 14 residues. Trimming stripped 2 bases from V and 1 base from J, with 5 bases between. The CDR3 here is CASSLSVNTGELFF. The CDR3 DNA sequence: TGTGCCAGCAGTTTATCGGTGAACACCGGGGAGCTGTTTTTT.

The chain uses TRBV7-2 and TRBJ2-3, with a weak D call TRBD1 (7 bases). From germline, CDR1 is SGHTA and CDR2 FQGNSA. The CDR3 length is 15 residues. The germline V and J ends were trimmed by 5 bases and 4 bases, with 16 bases remaining between them. The CDR3 here is CASSPRPRGADTQYF. The DNA of the CDR3 is TGTGCCAGCAGCCCCCGCCCCAGGGGGGCAGATACGCAGTATTTT.

At least ten counts were recorded for this clonotype. The J gene is TRBJ1-2, the V gene TRBV5-8; TRBD1 aligns across 7 bases. Germline V gene sequence: CDR1 SGHTS, CDR2 YDEGEE. The CDR3 has 16 residues. V was clipped by 4 bases and J by 2 bases; unmatched bases: 11. The CDR3 DNA reads as TGTGCCAGCAGCCTAAGACAGGGTTTCGGAAACTATGGCTACACCTTC. This codes for CASSLRQGFGNYGYTF.

The chain employs TRBV18 and TRBJ1-5; D unresolved. V was clipped by 0 bases and J by 7 bases, with 13 bases between them. The CDR3 is 15 amino acids. Per germline, CDR1 KGHSH and CDR2 LQKENI. Here the CDR3 reads CASSPPGQFNQPQHF. The CDR3 DNA sequence: TGTGCCAGCTCACCACCGGGCCAGTTCAACCAGCCCCAGCATTTT.